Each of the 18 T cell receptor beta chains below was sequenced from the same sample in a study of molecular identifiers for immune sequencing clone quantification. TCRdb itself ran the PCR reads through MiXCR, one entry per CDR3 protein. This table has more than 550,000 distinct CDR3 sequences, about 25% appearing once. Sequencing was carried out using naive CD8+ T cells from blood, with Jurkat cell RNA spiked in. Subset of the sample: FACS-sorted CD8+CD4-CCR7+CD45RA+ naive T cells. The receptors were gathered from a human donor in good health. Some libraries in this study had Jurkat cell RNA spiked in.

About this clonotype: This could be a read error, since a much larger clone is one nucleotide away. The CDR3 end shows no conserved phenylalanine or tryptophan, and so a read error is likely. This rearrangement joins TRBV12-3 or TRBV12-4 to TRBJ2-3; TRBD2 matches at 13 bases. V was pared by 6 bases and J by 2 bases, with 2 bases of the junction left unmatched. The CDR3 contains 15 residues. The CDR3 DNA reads TGTGCCAGCAGGGGACTAGCGGGATTCACAGATACGCAGTATTCT. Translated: CASRGLAGFTDTQYS.

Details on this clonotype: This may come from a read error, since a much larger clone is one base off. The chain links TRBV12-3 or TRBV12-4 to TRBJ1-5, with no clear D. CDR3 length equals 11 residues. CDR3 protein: CARSAGQPQHF. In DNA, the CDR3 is TGTGCCCGCAGTGCGGGTCAGCCCCAGCATTTT.

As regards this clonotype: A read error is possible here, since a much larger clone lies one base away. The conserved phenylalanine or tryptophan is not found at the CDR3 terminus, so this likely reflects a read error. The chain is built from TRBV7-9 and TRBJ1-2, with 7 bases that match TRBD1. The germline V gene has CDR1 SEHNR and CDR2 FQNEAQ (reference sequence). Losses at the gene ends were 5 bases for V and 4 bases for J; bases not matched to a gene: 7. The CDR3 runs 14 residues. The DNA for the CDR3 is TGTGCCAGCAGCCCAGACCGGGACAGCTATGGCTACACCCTC. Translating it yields CASSPDRDSYGYTL.

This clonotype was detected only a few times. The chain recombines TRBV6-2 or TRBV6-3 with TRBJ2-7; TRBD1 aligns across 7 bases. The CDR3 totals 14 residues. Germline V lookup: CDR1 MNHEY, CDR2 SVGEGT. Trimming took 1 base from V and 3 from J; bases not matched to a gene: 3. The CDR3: CASSYYRQGYEQYF. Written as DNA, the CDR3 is TGTGCCAGCAGTTACTATCGACAGGGCTACGAGCAGTACTTC.

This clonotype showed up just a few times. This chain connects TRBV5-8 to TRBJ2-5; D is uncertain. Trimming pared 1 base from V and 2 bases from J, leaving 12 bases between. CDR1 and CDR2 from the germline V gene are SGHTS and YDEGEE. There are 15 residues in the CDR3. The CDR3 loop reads CASSLILVRQETQYF. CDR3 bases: TGTGCCAGCAGCTTGATCCTGGTCAGGCAAGAGACCCAGTACTTC.

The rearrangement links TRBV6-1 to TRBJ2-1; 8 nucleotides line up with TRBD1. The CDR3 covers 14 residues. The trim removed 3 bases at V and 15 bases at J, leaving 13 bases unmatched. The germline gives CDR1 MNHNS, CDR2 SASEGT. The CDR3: CASSEWQGAFPGFF. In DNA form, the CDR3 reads TGTGCCAGCAGTGAGTGGCAGGGGGCTTTTCCGGGGTTCTTC.

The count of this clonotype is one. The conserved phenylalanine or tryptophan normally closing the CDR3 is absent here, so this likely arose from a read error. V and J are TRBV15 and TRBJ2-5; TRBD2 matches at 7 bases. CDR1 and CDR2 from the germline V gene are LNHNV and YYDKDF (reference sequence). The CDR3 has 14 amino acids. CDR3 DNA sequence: TGTGCCACCGGCAGCGGGGCGTACCAAGAGACCCAGTACCTC. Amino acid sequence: CATGSGAYQETQYL.

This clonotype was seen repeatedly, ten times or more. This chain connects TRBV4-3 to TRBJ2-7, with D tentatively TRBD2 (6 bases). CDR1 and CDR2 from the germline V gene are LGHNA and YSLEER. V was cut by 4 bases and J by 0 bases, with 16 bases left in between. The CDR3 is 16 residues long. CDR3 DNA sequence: TGCGCCAGCAGCCCTGACGGGGGACCTTACTCCTACGAGCAGTACTTC. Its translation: CASSPDGGPYSYEQYF.

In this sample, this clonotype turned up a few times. The CDR3 nucleotides read TGTGCCACCGGGACGGAAAGCTCCTACGAGCAGTACTTC. Translation gives CATGTESSYEQYF. This rearrangement joins TRBV10-3 to TRBJ2-7; the D gene could be TRBD1 or TRBD2 (5 bases each). Germline V gene data show CDR1 as ENHRY and CDR2 as SYGVKD. The CDR3 spans 13 residues. V lost 10 bases, J lost 0 bases, and 13 bases lay in between.

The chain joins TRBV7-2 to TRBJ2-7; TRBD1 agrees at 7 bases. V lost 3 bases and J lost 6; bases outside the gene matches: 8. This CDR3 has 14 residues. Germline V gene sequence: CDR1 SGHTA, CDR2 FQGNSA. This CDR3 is CASSLVTTGVEQYF. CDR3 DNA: TGTGCCAGCAGCTTGGTTACAACAGGGGTCGAGCAGTACTTC.

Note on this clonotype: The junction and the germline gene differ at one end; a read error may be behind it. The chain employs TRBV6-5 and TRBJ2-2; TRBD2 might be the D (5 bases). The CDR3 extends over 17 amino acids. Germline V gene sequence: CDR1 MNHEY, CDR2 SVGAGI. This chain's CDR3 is CASSYSFIGASSGELVF. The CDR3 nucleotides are TGTGCCAGCAGTTACTCGTTTATCGGCGCTAGCTCCGGGGAGCTGGTTTTT.

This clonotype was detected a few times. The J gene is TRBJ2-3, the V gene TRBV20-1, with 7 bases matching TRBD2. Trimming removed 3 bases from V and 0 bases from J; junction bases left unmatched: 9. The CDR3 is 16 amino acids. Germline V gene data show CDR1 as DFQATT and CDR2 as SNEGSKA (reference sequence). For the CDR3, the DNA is TGCAGTGCTAGGGCGGGCCTAGCGGCGAGCACAGATACGCAGTATTTT. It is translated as CSARAGLAASTDTQYF.

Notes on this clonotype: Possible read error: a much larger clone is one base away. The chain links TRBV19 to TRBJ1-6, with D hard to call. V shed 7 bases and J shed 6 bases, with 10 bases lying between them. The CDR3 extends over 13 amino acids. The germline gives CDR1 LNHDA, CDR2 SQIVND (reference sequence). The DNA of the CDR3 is TGTGCCAGTACCGTAGAGGTTAATTCACCCCTCCACTTT. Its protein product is CASTVEVNSPLHF.

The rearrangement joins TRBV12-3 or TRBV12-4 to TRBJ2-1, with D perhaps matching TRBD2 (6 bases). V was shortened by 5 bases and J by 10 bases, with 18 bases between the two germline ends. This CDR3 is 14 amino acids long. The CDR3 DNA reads TGTGCCAGCAGTACACATACGGAGGGCGGGGAGCAGTTCTTC. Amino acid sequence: CASSTHTEGGEQFF.

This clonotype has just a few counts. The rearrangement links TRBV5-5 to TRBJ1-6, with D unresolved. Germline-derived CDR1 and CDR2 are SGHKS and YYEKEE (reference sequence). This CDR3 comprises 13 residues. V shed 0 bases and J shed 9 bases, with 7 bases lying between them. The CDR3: CASSLGDSSPLHF. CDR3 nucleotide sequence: TGTGCCAGCAGCTTGGGAGACTCTTCACCCCTCCACTTT.

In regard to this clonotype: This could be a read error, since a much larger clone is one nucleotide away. The DNA for the CDR3 is TGCAGCGTTGTGGGACGGGCATCCTATGGCTACACCTTC. Translated, it gives CSVVGRASYGYTF. The V and J genes are TRBV29-1 and TRBJ1-2; a possible D gene is TRBD1 (5 bases). V was shortened by 4 bases and J by 4 bases, with 13 bases between the two germline ends. The CDR3 has 13 residues. CDR1 and CDR2 from the germline V gene are SQVTM and ANQGSEA. The full variable domain, completed using reference TRBV29-1 and TRBJ1-2, is SAVISQKPSRDICQRGTSLTIQCQVDSQVTMMFWYRQQPGQSLTLIATANQGSEATYESGFVIDKFPISRPNLTFSTLTVSNMSPEDSSIYLCSVVGRASYGYTFGSGTRLTVV.

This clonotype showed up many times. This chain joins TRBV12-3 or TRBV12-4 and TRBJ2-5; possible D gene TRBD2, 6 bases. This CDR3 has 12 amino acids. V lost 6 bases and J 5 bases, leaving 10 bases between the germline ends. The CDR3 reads CASSHRGETQYF. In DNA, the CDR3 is TGTGCCAGCAGCCACCGGGGGGAGACCCAGTACTTC.

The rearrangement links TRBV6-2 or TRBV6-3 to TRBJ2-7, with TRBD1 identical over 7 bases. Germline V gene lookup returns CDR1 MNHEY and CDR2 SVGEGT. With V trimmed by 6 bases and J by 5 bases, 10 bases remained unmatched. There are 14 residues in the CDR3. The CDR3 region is CASRIFGTVNEQYF. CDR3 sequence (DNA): TGTGCCAGCAGAATATTTGGGACAGTTAACGAGCAGTACTTC.